These 27 T cell receptor beta chains were all obtained from the same sample, sequenced in a study of T cells in Graves' hyperthyroidism and ophthalmopathy. Amplification yielded TCR beta CDR3 regions, with RNA transcripts as the source. HTBI primers were employed in a first-round RT-PCR of the TCR CDR3. TCRdb called the multiplex PCR reads again in MiXCR, with one record for every CDR3 protein. Of 300,000 to 450,000 distinct CDR3 sequences detected, roughly 25% appear once; the ten largest clones hold around 67%. The sequenced material came from blood. These receptors were collected from a man aged 45-65 years with Graves' hyperthyroidism.

The table lists this clonotype with a few counts. The V call is TRBV28, the J call TRBJ1-4, with 7 bases that match TRBD1. The J segment lost 8 bases and the V segment lost 4 bases, leaving 10 bases of the junction unmatched. CDR1 is MDHEN, CDR2 SYDVKM, per germline. This CDR3 spans 15 amino acids. Written as DNA, the CDR3 is TGTGCCAGCAGTTCCCCCCAGGGGGGGGTCGAAAAACTGTTTTTT. Translating it yields CASSSPQGGVEKLFF. Variable domain in full (rest from reference TRBV28 and TRBJ1-4): DVKVTQSSRYLVKRTGEKVFLECVQDMDHENMFWYRQDPGLGLRLIYFSYDVKMKEKGDIPEGYSVSREKKERFSLILESASTNQTSMYLCASSSPQGGVEKLFFGSGTQLSVL.

The J gene is TRBJ2-7, the V gene TRBV20-1, with D possibly being TRBD1 (6 bases). V dropped 6 bases and J dropped 0 bases, with 15 bases sitting between them. Per germline, CDR1 DFQATT and CDR2 SNEGSKA (reference sequence). The length of the CDR3 is 14 residues. The CDR3 sequence is CSAQDSLSSYEQYF. CDR3 nucleotide sequence: TGCAGTGCACAGGACAGTCTAAGCTCCTACGAGCAGTACTTC.

This clonotype was recorded a few times. This chain connects TRBV12-3 or TRBV12-4 to TRBJ1-2; the D is unclear. The CDR3 runs 14 residues. With 7 bases removed from V and 7 bases from J, the gap between germline ends came to 19 bases. The CDR3 DNA follows: TGTGCCAGCACCAAGTCCCCTTTAGGTGGTGGCTACACCTTC. Translation: CASTKSPLGGGYTF.

The V call is TRBV10-3, the J call TRBJ2-7; 7 nucleotides align to TRBD2. V shed 0 bases and J 2 bases; nucleotides not matched to a gene: 7. Germline CDR1 is ENHRY and CDR2 is SYGVKD. The CDR3 length is 16 residues. CDR3 coding DNA: TGTGCCATCAGTGAGTCCTGGTCAGGGACTACCTACGAGCAGTACTTC. The encoded protein is CAISESWSGTTYEQYF.

The rearrangement joins TRBV5-1 to TRBJ2-1; D is unresolved. V lost 5 bases and J lost 2, with 8 bases in between. The CDR3 length is 13 residues. Germline V lookup: CDR1 SGHRS, CDR2 YFSETQ. CDR3 DNA sequence: TGCGCCAGCAGAGAGGACGCCTACAATGAGCAGTTCTTC. This translates into CASREDAYNEQFF.

This clonotype was found many times. The gene calls are TRBV20-1 and TRBJ1-1; no definite D call. The V end lost 6 bases, the J end lost 1 base, and 6 bases lay between the germline ends. The CDR3 is made up of 11 amino acids. CDR1 is DFQATT and CDR2 is SNEGSKA in the germline V gene (reference sequence). DNA for the CDR3: TGCAGTGCCGGAGAGAACACTGAAGCTTTCTTT. This translates into CSAGENTEAFF.

Many counts were recorded for this clonotype. The chain couples TRBV5-1 to TRBJ2-7; 11 bases are shared with TRBD1. The germline V gene encodes CDR1 SGHRS and CDR2 YFSETQ. This CDR3 has 14 residues. Losses at the gene ends were 1 base for V and 6 bases for J; bases not matched to a gene: 3. The CDR3 here is CASSLLGQGVEQYF. Written as DNA, the CDR3 is TGCGCCAGCAGCTTGCTGGGACAGGGGGTCGAGCAGTACTTC.

This clonotype has only a few counts. The V gene is TRBV7-2, the J gene TRBJ2-3, with a weak D call TRBD2 (6 bases). The CDR3 loop spans 14 amino acids. CDR1 and CDR2 from the germline V gene are SGHTA and FQGNSA. Trimming cost V 5 bases and J 6 bases, with 15 bases left between them. This CDR3 reads CASSPRDFRDTQYF. In DNA form, the CDR3 reads TGTGCCAGCAGCCCACGGGACTTCAGGGATACGCAGTATTTT.

With regard to this clonotype: A read error is possible here, since a much larger clone lies one base away. J is TRBJ2-1 and V is TRBV28, with a weak D call TRBD2 (5 bases). The J call may be mistaken, given a closer DNA end match to TRBJ2-7. The CDR3 has 14 residues. Germline-derived CDR1 and CDR2 are MDHEN and SYDVKM. The CDR3 loop reads CASFVSGGYNEQYF. The CDR3 nucleotides are TGTGCCAGCTTCGTGAGCGGTGGTTACAATGAGCAGTACTTC.

Here the CDR3 reads CASSLQAGSGEKLFF. For the CDR3, the DNA is TGTGCCAGCAGTTTACAAGCGGGGAGCGGTGAAAAACTGTTTTTT. The genes are TRBV12-3 or TRBV12-4 and TRBJ1-4; D is undetermined. The ends were cut back, 2 bases at V and 7 bases at J, with 14 bases in the middle. The CDR3 covers 15 residues.

This clonotype was counted at least ten times. The genes are TRBV2 and TRBJ1-5, with 8 bases matching TRBD1. CDR3 size: 13 residues. V lost 4 bases, J lost 8 bases, and 4 bases stayed unmatched. Germline V gene data show CDR1 as SNHLY and CDR2 as FYNNEI. CDR3 coding DNA: TGTGCCAGCAGTGGGGGACAGGTAGAGCCCCAGCATTTT. Its translation: CASSGGQVEPQHF.

Of note for this clonotype: At one boundary the junction diverges from the germline segment, which might be a read error. The chain employs TRBV6-1 and TRBJ2-2, with 16 bases matching TRBD2. The CDR3 consists of 18 residues. In germline, CDR1 is MNHNS, CDR2 SASEGT. CDR3 protein: CASSLGTSGRAGTRELFF. Here the CDR3 DNA reads TGTGCCAGCAGTCTCGGGACTAGCGGGAGGGCGGGCACCAGGGAGCTGTTTTTT.

This clonotype has only a few counts. The rearrangement joins TRBV15 to TRBJ2-1; D is unresolved. The CDR3 is 13 residues long. Germline assignment: CDR1 LNHNV and CDR2 YYDKDF (reference sequence). V lost 0 bases and J 9 bases, leaving 9 bases between the germline ends. This CDR3 is CATSRDPSAEQFF. As DNA, the CDR3 is TGTGCCACCAGCAGAGATCCCTCCGCTGAGCAGTTCTTC.

J is TRBJ2-1 and V is TRBV20-1; 7 nucleotides match TRBD2. The V segment lost 0 bases and the J segment 8 bases; nucleotides outside the gene matches: 10. This CDR3 spans 15 amino acids. The germline CDR1 and CDR2 sequences are DFQATT and SNEGSKA (reference sequence). The CDR3 loop is CSARDGGGPQDEQFF. For the CDR3, the DNA is TGCAGTGCTAGAGATGGGGGAGGGCCCCAGGATGAGCAGTTCTTC.

The rearrangement links TRBV29-1 to TRBJ1-1; D possibly corresponds to TRBD1 (5 bases). This CDR3 has 13 residues. The V gene's germline CDR1 is SQVTM and CDR2 ANQGSEA. The V end lost 6 bases, the J end lost 3 bases, and 14 bases lay between the germline ends. CDR3 in DNA: TGCAGCGTGGAGACAGATCCCTACACTGAAGCTTTCTTT. Its protein is CSVETDPYTEAFF.

In this sample, this clonotype turned up a few times. The genes are TRBV7-9 and TRBJ2-2; D not certain. The V end was cut by 0 bases, the J end by 6 bases, with 8 bases between. Germline CDR1 is SEHNR and CDR2 is FQNEAQ (reference sequence). This CDR3 comprises 14 residues. The CDR3 bases are TGTGCCAGCAGCTTAGCAGCTGGGTCCGGGGAGCTGTTTTTT. Translated, it gives CASSLAAGSGELFF. Full variable domain (rest looked up from reference TRBV7-9 and TRBJ2-2): DTGVSQNPRHKITKRGQNVTFRCDPISEHNRLYWYRQTLGQGPEFLTYFQNEAQLEKSRLLSDRFSAERPKGSFSTLEIQRTEQGDSAMYLCASSLAAGSGELFFGEGSRLTVL.

The J gene is TRBJ1-5, the V gene TRBV11-2; 9 bases agree with TRBD1. The CDR3 contains 15 residues. J lost 6 bases, V lost 0 bases, and 3 bases had no gene match. The V gene's germline CDR1 is SGHAT and CDR2 FQNNGV. CDR3 loop: CASSLDGQGSQPQHF. The CDR3 nucleotides read TGTGCCAGCAGCTTAGACGGACAGGGGAGTCAGCCCCAGCATTTT.

This chain connects TRBV28 to TRBJ2-7; 8 positions match TRBD1. V gave up 7 bases and J gave up 0 bases; unmatched junction bases: 17. Germline CDR1 reads MDHEN; CDR2 reads SYDVKM. This CDR3 spans 18 amino acids. The CDR3 loop is CASTGRPTTGGSSYEQYF. The DNA for the CDR3 is TGTGCCAGCACCGGAAGGCCGACTACAGGGGGTAGCTCCTACGAGCAGTACTTC.

This clonotype was recorded at least ten times. The V call is TRBV12-3 or TRBV12-4, the J call TRBJ2-5, with TRBD2 as a possible D gene (5 bases). This CDR3 has 13 amino acids. V was clipped by 5 bases and J by 2 bases, with 9 bases between them. The CDR3 region is CASSPPGQETQYF. The DNA of the CDR3 is TGTGCCAGCAGTCCTCCGGGGCAAGAGACCCAGTACTTC.

The count of this clonotype is one. Mismatch with germline at one junction end may stem from a read error. This chain uses TRBV18 with TRBJ1-1; 7 nucleotides agree with TRBD1. Germline CDR1 reads KGHSH; CDR2 reads LQKENI. This CDR3 comprises 13 residues. The DNA for the CDR3 is TGTGCCAGCTCATCACCGGGACAGCCTGAAGCTTTCTTT. Residues: CASSSPGQPEAFF.

Concerning this clonotype itself: This may stem from a read error, because a much larger clone lies one nucleotide away. The rearrangement links TRBV18 to TRBJ2-1; D may be TRBD1 (6 bases). There are 13 residues in the CDR3. Germline lookup yields CDR1 KGHSH and CDR2 LQKENI. V was clipped by 7 bases and J by 8 bases, with 15 bases between them. CDR3 coding DNA: TGTGCCAGCTGCACAGGGATCGGAGATGAGCAGTTCTTC. Encoded protein: CASCTGIGDEQFF.

This clonotype turned up a few times. This chain connects TRBV10-2 to TRBJ2-7; D is undetermined. Germline V gives CDR1 WSHSY, CDR2 SAAADI. Trimming took off 7 bases at V and 4 bases at J, with 11 bases between the two ends. CDR3 size: 12 residues. CDR3 region: CASKVEFYEQYF. CDR3 in DNA: TGCGCCAGCAAGGTCGAGTTTTACGAGCAGTACTTC.

The sample holds a few counts of this clonotype. This chain uses TRBV18 with TRBJ2-7; the D gene could be TRBD1 or TRBD2 (7 bases each). The CDR3 covers 14 residues. Germline lookup yields CDR1 KGHSH and CDR2 LQKENI. Trimming removed 10 bases from V and 6 bases from J, with 22 bases in between. CDR3 DNA: TGTGCCACCTGTCAGGGGGAGGGCCGTTCCGAGCAGTACTTC. This codes for CATCQGEGRSEQYF. Full variable domain (rest looked up from reference TRBV18 and TRBJ2-7): NAGVMQNPRHLVRRRGQEARLRCSPMKGHSHVYWYRQLPEEGLKFMVYLQKENIIDESGMPKERFSAEFPKEGPSILRIQQVVRGDSAAYFCATCQGEGRSEQYFGPGTRLTVT.

This CDR3 is CASSQDRSSYEQYF. In nucleotides, the CDR3 is TGTGCCAGCAGCCAGGACAGGAGTTCCTACGAGCAGTACTTC. The gene calls are TRBV3-1 and TRBJ2-7; TRBD1 aligns across 7 bases. V lost 3 bases, J lost 1 base, and 3 bases stayed unmatched. This CDR3 is 14 amino acids long. Germline V CDR1 and CDR2: LGHDT, YNNKEL (reference sequence).

About this clonotype itself: A much bigger clone sits one base away, suggesting this may be a read error. The V call is TRBV2, the J call TRBJ2-5; 10 bases are a match to TRBD2. The length of the CDR3 is 14 residues. Germline V CDR1 and CDR2: SNHLY, FYNNEI. As DNA, the CDR3 is TGTGCCAGCAGTAAACTAGCGGGACAAGGGACCCAGTACTTC. Amino acids: CASSKLAGQGTQYF.

This clonotype has a count of ten or more. The rearrangement uses TRBV30 and TRBJ2-1, with 10 bases identical to TRBD1. This CDR3 is built from 13 residues. Germline V CDR1 and CDR2: GTSNPN, SVGIG (reference sequence). The junction had 2 bases not matched to a gene; V was cut back by 2 bases and J by 7 bases. Here the CDR3 DNA reads TGTGCCTGGAGTCGGGACAGGGGAAATGAGCAGTTCTTC. Its protein is CAWSRDRGNEQFF.

The chain combines TRBV2 with TRBJ2-1; no reliable D call. V was pared by 4 bases and J by 6 bases, with 4 bases between. Germline assignment: CDR1 SNHLY and CDR2 FYNNEI. The CDR3 is 11 residues long. CDR3 DNA sequence: TGTGCCAGCAGTGTAGCCAATGAGCAGTTCTTC. Protein: CASSVANEQFF.